This TCR beta chain stems from a study of Ad26.COV2.S vaccination and SARS-CoV-2 variants. The overall study: The vaccine Ad26.COV2.S was put into the muscle once, or twice with 56 days between.

The treatment denotes: some 20 received Ad26.COV2.S at low or high dose, single or two shots; several received placebo; per-sample allocation not given. Each sample was drawn 63 days after the first injection (of vaccine or placebo). The donor's status was that of an adult aged 18-55 years in Boston. Comments on this clone: This same CDR3 is encoded by further DNA sequences in the sample.

The table came from immunoSEQ multiplex PCR; TCRdb's copy has only in-frame clones and leaves some out. The sample lists 350,000 to 600,000 clones, nearly 90% occurring once. Sample: peripheral blood, taken in a trial of Ad26.COV2.S vaccine versus placebo. This clonotype was obtained from a person aged 18 to 59 who received the Ad26.COV2.S COVID-19 vaccine or a placebo.

The CDR3 DNA follows: TGTGCCAGTAGTATAGGGGGGCTTAACACTGAAGCTTTCTTT. Protein product: CASSIGGLNTEAFF. The chain combines TRBV19 with TRBJ1-1, with D maybe TRBD1 (6 bases). The CDR3 runs to 14 residues. Germline CDR1 reads LNHDA; CDR2 reads SQIVND (reference sequence). V gave up 1 base and J gave up 2 bases, with 8 bases separating them. The full variable domain, with the rest looked up from reference TRBV19 and TRBJ1-1, is DGGITQSPKYLFRKEGQNVTLSCEQNLNHDAMYWYRQDPGQGLRLIYYSQIVNDFQKGDIAEGYSVSREKKESFPLTVTSAQKNPTAFYLCASSIGGLNTEAFFGQGTRLTVV.